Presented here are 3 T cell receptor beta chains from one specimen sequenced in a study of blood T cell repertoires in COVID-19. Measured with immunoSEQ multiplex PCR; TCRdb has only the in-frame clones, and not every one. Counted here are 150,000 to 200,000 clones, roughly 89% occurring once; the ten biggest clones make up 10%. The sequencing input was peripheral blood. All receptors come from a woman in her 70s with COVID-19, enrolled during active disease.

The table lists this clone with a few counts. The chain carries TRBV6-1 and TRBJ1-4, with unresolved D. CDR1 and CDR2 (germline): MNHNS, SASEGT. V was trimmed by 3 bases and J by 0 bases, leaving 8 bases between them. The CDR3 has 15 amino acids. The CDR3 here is CASSDPGATNEKLFF. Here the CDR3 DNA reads TGTGCCAGCAGTGACCCCGGAGCAACTAATGAAAAACTGTTTTTT.

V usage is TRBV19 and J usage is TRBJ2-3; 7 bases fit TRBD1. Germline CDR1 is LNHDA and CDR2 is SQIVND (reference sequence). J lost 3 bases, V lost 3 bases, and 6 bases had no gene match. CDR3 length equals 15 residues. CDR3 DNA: TGTGCCAGTAGTATTAGACAGGGAGCGACAGATACGCAGTATTTT. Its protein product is CASSIRQGATDTQYF.

The CDR3 loop is CASNFFGGTTNTEAFF. DNA of the CDR3: TGTGCCAGCAACTTTTTTGGGGGGACGACGAACACTGAAGCTTTCTTT. The chain recombines TRBV5-4 with TRBJ1-1; perhaps TRBD1 as D (5 bases). This CDR3 comprises 16 residues. The V and J ends lost 6 bases and 1 base respectively, with 19 bases between them. Germline lookup yields CDR1 SGHNT and CDR2 YYREEE (reference sequence).